This TCR beta chain was identified in a study of T cell repertoires in cytomegalovirus infection (dated by TCRdb to between 2017 and 2020). About the full investigation: Because public TCR beta signatures pointed to carriage of CMV infection together with the matching HLA type, the HLA type of each donor mattered for the analysis.

The study at large found these results: The ex vivo response was dominated by HLA-C-restricted CMV-specific TCR beta clonotypes, which also provided the single most frequent clonotype in two of eight donors. Carriers of CMV infection plus the relevant HLA type were discriminated by the cumulative frequency of public TCR beta family members in the study cohort and in an independent approximately 360-donor cohort.

Sequenced using an Illumina HiSeq 1500. The public reads were quality trimmed at Q25 with fastp and then assembled into clones with MiXCR by TCRdb, keeping productive beta chains. Records with the same CDR3 protein are collapsed into one entry carrying the most frequent genes and DNA. The sample table records 290,000 or so distinct CDR3 sequences; 8% to 10% of these occur just once. The ten largest clones take up around 2.4% of the sample. The germline V gene supplies CDR1 MNHEY and CDR2 SVGAGI. Taken from cysteine to phenylalanine, the CDR3 has 9 residues. The DNA shown is the 27-base CDR3, in frame from base 1. About this clonotype itself: Its antigen is currently not known. This may be a read error, as it is one base from a much larger clone.

The sample comprised PBMCs. The chain links TRBV6-5 with TRBJ1-2, with no D gene named confidently. The origin of this receptor is a human donor in good health (CMV status not recorded). Some clones in this sample may be carry-over from other donors' samples. The DNA sequence is given as TGTGCCGGCTACTATGGCAACACCTTC. Its translation reads: CAGYYGNTF.